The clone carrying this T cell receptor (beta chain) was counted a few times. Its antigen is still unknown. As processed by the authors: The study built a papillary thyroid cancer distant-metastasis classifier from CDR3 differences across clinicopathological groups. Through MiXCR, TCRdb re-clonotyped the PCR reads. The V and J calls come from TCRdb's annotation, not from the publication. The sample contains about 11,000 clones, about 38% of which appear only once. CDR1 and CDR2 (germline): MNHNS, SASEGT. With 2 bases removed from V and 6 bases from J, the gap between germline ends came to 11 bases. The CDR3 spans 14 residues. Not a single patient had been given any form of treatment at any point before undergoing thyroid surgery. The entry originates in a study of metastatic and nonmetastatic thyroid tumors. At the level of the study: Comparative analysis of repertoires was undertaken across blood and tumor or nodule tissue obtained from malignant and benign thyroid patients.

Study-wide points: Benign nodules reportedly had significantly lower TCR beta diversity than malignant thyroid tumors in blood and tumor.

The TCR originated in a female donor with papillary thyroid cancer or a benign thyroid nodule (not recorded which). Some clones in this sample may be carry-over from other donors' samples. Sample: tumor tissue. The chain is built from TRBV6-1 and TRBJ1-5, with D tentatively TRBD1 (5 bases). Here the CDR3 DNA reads TGTGCCAGCAGTGAACAGGTCGGGGGTCAGCCCCAGCATTTT. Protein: CASSEQVGGQPQHF.